Shown below are 19 T cell receptor beta chains from a single sample sequenced in a study of T cell repertoires in cytomegalovirus infection. TCRdb itself ran the reads through MiXCR, one entry per CDR3 protein. The data show roughly 920,000 distinct CDR3 sequences, around 31% seen once. No antigen has been assigned to these receptors. The sample was cultured CD8+ T cells from PBMCs, taken from culture after CMV antigen stimulation. The receptors were sampled from a human donor in good health (CMV status not recorded). Some clones in this sample may be carry-over from other donors' samples.

This clonotype has ten or more counts. The chain recombines TRBV11-2 with TRBJ1-5; tentative D call: TRBD1 (5 bases). This CDR3 contains 15 residues. Germline V gives CDR1 SGHAT, CDR2 FQNNGV. Trimming left V 5 bases short and J 4 bases short, with 15 bases between. Here the CDR3 reads CASSLSQGRNQPQHF. The DNA of the CDR3 is TGTGCCAGCAGCCTCTCGCAGGGACGGAATCAGCCCCAGCATTTT.

This rearrangement joins TRBV20-1 to TRBJ1-5; TRBD1 aligns across 12 bases. CDR1 DFQATT and CDR2 SNEGSKA come from the germline V gene (reference sequence). CDR3 size: 15 residues. With 6 bases clipped from V and 4 bases from J, the junction kept 7 bases outside the gene matches. The CDR3 DNA reads TGCAGTGCCCAGGGACAGGGGGCCGGTAATCAGCCCCAGCATTTT. Amino acids: CSAQGQGAGNQPQHF.

The genes are TRBV6-2 or TRBV6-3 and TRBJ2-6; D is ambiguous. CDR3 length: 14 residues. Germline values: CDR1 MNHEY, CDR2 SVGEGT. The V and J ends lost 5 bases and 3 bases respectively, with 8 bases between them. The CDR3 here is CASSRVYGANVLTF. The CDR3 bases are TGTGCCAGCAGTCGAGTTTATGGGGCCAACGTCCTGACTTTC.

Points on this clonotype: The junction departs from the called germline gene at one end, perhaps through a read error. The V call is TRBV4-3, the J call TRBJ2-5; D is undetermined. Germline V gives CDR1 LGHNA, CDR2 YSLEER. The CDR3 runs 14 residues. The CDR3 loop is CASSQGHNKETQYF. As DNA, the CDR3 is TGCGCCAGCAGCCAAGGTCACAACAAAGAGACCCAGTATTTC.

The chain is built from TRBV5-3 and TRBJ2-7; D remains unclear. TRBV5-3 is an ORF, with its function uncertain. Trimming pared 8 bases from V and 2 bases from J, leaving 11 bases between. The CDR3 sequence is 12 residues long. CDR3 amino acids: CASSIDTYEQYF. DNA of the CDR3: TGTGCCAGCAGTATCGACACCTACGAGCAGTACTTC.

The genes are TRBV19 and TRBJ2-5; D is ambiguous. Germline V CDR1 and CDR2: LNHDA, SQIVND (reference sequence). The V and J ends lost 8 bases and 1 base respectively, with 11 bases between them. The CDR3 loop spans 13 amino acids. The CDR3 nucleotides are TGTGCCAGTGGGTCAGGAAGCCAAGAGACCCAGTACTTC. This codes for CASGSGSQETQYF.

This sequence joins TRBV11-2 and TRBJ2-1; D is ambiguous. The CDR3 extends over 14 amino acids. The V end lost 0 bases, the J end lost 5 bases, and 8 bases lay between the germline ends. Germline CDR1 and CDR2: SGHAT and FQNNGV. Here the CDR3 DNA reads TGTGCCAGCAGCTTAGATCTTGGAGACAATGAGCAGTTCTTC. It codes for CASSLDLGDNEQFF.

This clonotype was counted a few times. This chain connects TRBV7-9 to TRBJ1-2; D is undetermined. Trimming stripped 7 bases from V and 3 bases from J, with 12 bases between. The CDR3 consists of 13 residues. The germline V gene encodes CDR1 SEHNR and CDR2 FQNEAQ (reference sequence). The CDR3 bases are TGTGCCAGCAAGGAAAGTTCGGACTATGGCTACACCTTC. It encodes CASKESSDYGYTF.

The CDR3 nucleotides read TGTGCCAGCAGCACGACTAGCGGGGGCAACCCCACTAGCACAGATACGCAGTATTTT. As protein: CASSTTSGGNPTSTDTQYF. This rearrangement joins TRBV12-3 or TRBV12-4 to TRBJ2-3; 12 nucleotides line up with TRBD2. V was clipped by 6 bases and J by 0 bases; unmatched bases: 13. This CDR3 is built from 19 residues.

This clonotype was observed a few times. The chain links TRBV4-1 to TRBJ2-1; 9 bases are shared with TRBD2. Germline trimming cut 4 bases from V and 3 bases from J; bases unmatched to any gene: 7. CDR1 and CDR2 (germline): MGHRA, YSYEKL. CDR3 length equals 16 residues. The CDR3 protein is CASSRKAGGLYNEQFF. The CDR3 DNA reads TGCGCCAGCAGCCGCAAGGCGGGGGGGCTCTACAATGAGCAGTTCTTC.

This clonotype has a handful of counts. This chain uses TRBV7-9 with TRBJ2-7; no clear D gene. This CDR3 is 14 amino acids long. CDR1 is SEHNR, CDR2 FQNEAQ, per germline (reference sequence). V lost 8 bases and J 2 bases, leaving 16 bases between the germline ends. In DNA form, the CDR3 reads TGTGCCAGCTCTTCCCCCGCGGAGCCCTACGAGCAGTACTTC. Residues: CASSSPAEPYEQYF. Based on the CDR3 plus reference TRBV7-9 and TRBJ2-7, the full variable domain is DTGVSQNPRHKITKRGQNVTFRCDPISEHNRLYWYRQTLGQGPEFLTYFQNEAQLEKSRLLSDRFSAERPKGSFSTLEIQRTEQGDSAMYLCASSSPAEPYEQYFGPGTRLTVT.

This sequence joins TRBV4-1 and TRBJ2-5; D is unresolved. The CDR3 is made up of 16 amino acids. V was shortened by 0 bases and J by 5 bases, with 16 bases between the two germline ends. Germline lookup yields CDR1 MGHRA and CDR2 YSYEKL. DNA of the CDR3: TGCGCCAGCAGCCAAGATTCTCTTAGCCCCAAGGAGACCCAGTACTTC. It translates to CASSQDSLSPKETQYF.

The rearrangement links TRBV11-2 to TRBJ2-7; 8 bases line up with TRBD2. The V gene end was trimmed by 5 bases and the J gene end by 5 bases; junction bases not matched to a gene: 8. This CDR3 region has 14 residues. Per germline, CDR1 SGHAT and CDR2 FQNNGV. CDR3 amino acids: CASSRTRAGDEQYF. The CDR3 nucleotides are TGTGCCAGCAGCCGTACGCGAGCGGGGGACGAGCAGTACTTC.

The chain is built from TRBV27 and TRBJ1-5, with TRBD1 matching over 7 bases. V lost 5 bases and J lost 2; bases outside the gene matches: 6. Germline CDR1 is MNHEY and CDR2 is SMNVEV (reference sequence). The CDR3 runs 15 residues. The DNA for the CDR3 is TGTGCCAGCAGTAACAGGGGCCTGGGCAATCAGCCCCAGCATTTT. Its translation is CASSNRGLGNQPQHF.

The chain joins TRBV6-8 to TRBJ2-3; D unclear. The V gene's germline CDR1 is MNHGY and CDR2 SAAAGT. The CDR3 totals 16 residues. Trimming cost V 11 bases and J 2 bases, with 23 bases left between them. The CDR3 is CAESKPRSDPTDTQYF. In nucleotides, the CDR3 is TGTGCCGAGTCAAAACCCCGGTCGGATCCCACAGATACGCAGTATTTT.

In this sample, this clonotype turned up a few times. This sequence joins TRBV28 and TRBJ2-3; D may match TRBD1 or TRBD2 (6 bases each). The CDR3 length is 15 residues. Germline V lookup: CDR1 MDHEN, CDR2 SYDVKM. The V end lost 3 bases, the J end lost 9 bases, and 19 bases lay between the germline ends. CDR3: CASSFVQRVGGTQYF. CDR3 nucleotide sequence: TGTGCCAGCAGTTTCGTTCAGCGGGTAGGGGGGACGCAGTATTTT.

This chain joins TRBV6-4 and TRBJ1-1, with TRBD1 identical over 8 bases. Germline V gives CDR1 MRHNA, CDR2 SNTAGT. V shed 4 bases, J shed 1 base, and the junction held 8 bases outside the gene matches. The CDR3 sequence is 16 residues long. CDR3 loop: CASSAHSGTGNTEAFF. In DNA, the CDR3 is TGTGCCAGCAGTGCCCACTCCGGGACAGGGAACACTGAAGCTTTCTTT.

This sequence joins TRBV12-3 or TRBV12-4 and TRBJ2-1; D is possibly TRBD1 (6 bases). The CDR3 totals 13 residues. Trimming left V 8 bases short and J 6 bases short, with 14 bases between. CDR3 sequence reads: CASGQTGTNEQFF. The CDR3, as DNA: TGTGCCAGCGGTCAAACAGGGACCAATGAGCAGTTCTTC.

This clonotype was found a few times. The CDR3 sequence: CSVEGLAGGPAETQYF. CDR3 nucleotides: TGCAGCGTTGAGGGACTAGCGGGGGGGCCCGCTGAGACCCAGTACTTC. The chain combines TRBV29-1 with TRBJ2-5, with TRBD2 matching over 16 bases. CDR1 and CDR2 (germline): SQVTM, ANQGSEA. V shed 3 bases, J shed 5 bases, and the junction held 6 bases outside the gene matches. The CDR3 has 16 residues.